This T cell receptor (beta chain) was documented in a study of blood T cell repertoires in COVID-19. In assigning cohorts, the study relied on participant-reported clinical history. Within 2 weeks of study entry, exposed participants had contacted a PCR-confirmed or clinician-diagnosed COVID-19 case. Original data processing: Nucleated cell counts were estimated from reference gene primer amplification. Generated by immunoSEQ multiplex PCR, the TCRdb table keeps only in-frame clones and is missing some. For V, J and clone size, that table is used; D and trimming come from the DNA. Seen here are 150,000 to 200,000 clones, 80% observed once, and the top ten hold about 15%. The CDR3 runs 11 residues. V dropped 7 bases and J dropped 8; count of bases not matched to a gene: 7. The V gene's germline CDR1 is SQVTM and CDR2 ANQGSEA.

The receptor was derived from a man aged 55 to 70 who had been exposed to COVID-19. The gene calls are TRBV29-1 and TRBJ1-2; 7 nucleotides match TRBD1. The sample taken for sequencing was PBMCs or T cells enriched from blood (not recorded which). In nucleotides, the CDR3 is TGCAGCGGACTTACAGGGGTAGGCTACACCTTC. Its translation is CSGLTGVGYTF. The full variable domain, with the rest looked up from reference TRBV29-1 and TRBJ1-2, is SAVISQKPSRDICQRGTSLTIQCQVDSQVTMMFWYRQQPGQSLTLIATANQGSEATYESGFVIDKFPISRPNLTFSTLTVSNMSPEDSSIYLCSGLTGVGYTFGSGTRLTVV.